Below, one TCR beta chain is given with its context. Its antigen is still unknown. This entry comes from a study of OX40 agonist ivuxolimab in advanced cancers. Across the whole study: Dose-escalation patients were diagnosed with hepatocellular carcinoma, melanoma, renal cell cancer or head and neck cancer. Study outcomes and limitations: The investigators did not determine what antigen specificity the expanded peripheral T cells had. Some of the lowest clonal expansion was seen in partial responders at 0.1-3.0 mg/kg. Mean expanded clone counts were higher in CD8+ than CD4+ T cells.

The junction had 2 bases not matched to a gene; V was cut back by 7 bases and J by 5 bases. CDR1 SNHLY and CDR2 FYNNEI come from the germline V gene. This CDR3 has 14 amino acids. TCRdb keeps only in-frame clones here, not all; method: immunoSEQ multiplex PCR. Of tens of thousands of clones in the sample, roughly 84% were seen once. This chain links TRBV2 with TRBJ2-1; 13 bases map to TRBD2. Sample: CD4+ or CD8+ T cells sorted from blood, taken in a trial of the OX40 agonist ivuxolimab. The receptor comes from an adult with an advanced solid tumor such as melanoma, head and neck, liver or kidney cancer. The CDR3 spells CASNGLAGDNEQFF. CDR3 nucleotides: TGTGCCAGCAACGGACTAGCGGGAGACAATGAGCAGTTCTTC. The whole variable domain, filled in from reference TRBV2 and TRBJ2-1, reads EPEVTQTPSHQVTQMGQEVILRCVPISNHLYFYWYRQILGQKVEFLVSFYNNEISEKSEIFDDQFSVERPDGSNFTLKIRSTKLEDSAMYFCASNGLAGDNEQFFGPGTRLTVL.